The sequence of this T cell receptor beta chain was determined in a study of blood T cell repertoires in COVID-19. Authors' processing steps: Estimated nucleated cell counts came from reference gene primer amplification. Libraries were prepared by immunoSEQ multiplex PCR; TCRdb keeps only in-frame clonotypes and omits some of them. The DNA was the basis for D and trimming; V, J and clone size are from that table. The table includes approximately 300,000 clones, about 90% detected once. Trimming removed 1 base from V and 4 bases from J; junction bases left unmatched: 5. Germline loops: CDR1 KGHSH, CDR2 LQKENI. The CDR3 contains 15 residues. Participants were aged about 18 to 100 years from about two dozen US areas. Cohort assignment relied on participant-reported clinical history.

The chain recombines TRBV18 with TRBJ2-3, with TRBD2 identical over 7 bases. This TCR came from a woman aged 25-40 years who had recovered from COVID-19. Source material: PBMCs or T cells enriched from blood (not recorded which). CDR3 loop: CASSPLAGVADTQYF. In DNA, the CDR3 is TGTGCCAGCTCACCACTTGCGGGAGTAGCAGATACGCAGTATTTT.